The present entry profiles one T cell receptor beta chain with its context. Which antigen it targets is not known. No qualities accompany the bases; no much larger clone lies one base away. The immunoSEQ assay amplified TCRB CDR3 regions from roughly 2 micrograms of genomic DNA, or from all available DNA when less than that amount was available. The multiplex PCR employed 60 forward primers targeting TCR V beta segments and 13 reverse primers targeting J beta segments. To estimate the number of reads per starting template, synthetic control templates were added to each sample at limiting dilution. The Illumina HiSeq System generated 87 bp sequencing reads. Per the source publication's procedure: To remove PCR and sequencing errors, closely related sequences were merged with a nearest neighbor algorithm. TCR overlap was defined as the percentage of unique tumor TCR beta sequences that were also present in the same patient's peripheral blood. Held by TCRdb, this immuneACCESS table contains in-frame sequences only and omits some clones. Under half of the omission traces to an unresolved V gene where checked; the cause of the rest is unknown. V and J calls and clone size come straight from that table; D and trimming were deduced from the DNA. The sample profile shows 30,000 to 40,000 clones; around 80% of them were found once. The ten most abundant clones make up 7.8% of the sample.

The sample originates from a study of glioma-infiltrating T cells after dendritic cell vaccination (dated by TCRdb to 2015 to 2016). As for the study more broadly: The cohort comprised around 15 glioblastoma patients from Phase I and II dendritic cell vaccination trials, 9 newly diagnosed and 6 with recurrent disease. Between the early 2000s and the early 2010s, the patients were given dendritic cell vaccination pulsed with autologous tumor lysate. The vaccine was prepared from monocyte-derived dendritic cells that were cultured for 6 to 7 days with IL-4 and GM-CSF and then pulsed overnight with autologous tumor lysate. Three intradermal dendritic cell vaccine injections were administered to patients at biweekly intervals in the arm below the axilla. Tumor-infiltrating lymphocyte content was quantified and tumor and blood repertoires were compared in dendritic cell-vaccinated glioblastoma patients by deep sequencing of TCR beta CDR3 regions. Survival after dendritic cell vaccination was correlated with TCR sequencing metrics, including TIL content and tumor-blood repertoire overlap. Results the study describes overall, beyond this receptor: TCR clonality showed no direct relationship with survival, which suggests that a diverse polyclonal response may be important. After dendritic cell vaccination, a higher estimated pretreatment TIL content predicted longer time to progression and longer overall survival. The cohort was small and heterogeneous, with few patients having full blood and tumor sets and even fewer initial-recurrent tumor pairs. The response model built on TCR overlap across three groups was characterized as speculative, with prospective validation still needed.

To be selected, patients needed enough residual fresh-frozen tumor tissue and more than two years of available survival data. Molecular status otherwise varied across the glioblastoma patients, but none of them carried an isocitrate dehydrogenase mutation. PBMC were collected before vaccination, two weeks after the third vaccination, and at tumor progression when it occurred. The Qiagen DNeasy Blood extraction Kit was used to extract genomic DNA. Per the germline V gene, SGHTA is the CDR1 and FQGNSA is the CDR2. Compared with germline, V lacks 5 bases and J lacks 10 bases; bases without a gene match: 14. The CDR3 starts with the cysteine, ends with the phenylalanine, and has 16 residues. Only CDR3 DNA is held: 48 bases, read in frame from base 1.

Recombination joined TRBV7-2 with TRBJ1-6; TRBD1 matches 7 bases in the middle. The sample was blood, taken before dendritic cell vaccination. The clonotype originates from a human donor with glioblastoma. The CDR3 reads as follows: CASSLLAGQLKSPLHF. The nucleotides read TGTGCCAGCAGCCTCCTTGCGGGACAGTTAAAGTCACCCCTCCACTTT.